These T cell receptor beta chains were read from a single sample in a study of cytomegalovirus exposure and HLA in healthy donors. Here immunoSEQ multiplex PCR was the method, and the copy in TCRdb shows in-frame clones only, minus some. The sample lists some 110,000 clones, roughly 70% occurring once. Sequenced input: PBMCs. The receptors were sampled from a man aged 40-55 years in good health and CMV-seronegative. The CDR3 runs from the conserved cysteine through the conserved F or W. Clone size, where shown, is once, few, many, or a class for clones that have expanded.

>TRBV7-3|-
CASSPRPGQSYEQYF
>TRBV30|-
CAWQRSYGYTF
>TRBV28|-
CASSSRVDLWYGYTF
>TRBV5-8|-
CASRPETPGQLYSGANVLTF
>TRBV27|-
CASSLAGLAGQETQYF
>TRBV11-1|-
CASSSGQGPYEQYF
>TRBV6-6|-
CASTKGQAYEQYF
>TRBV6-4|-
CASSDLAGGTDTQYF
>TRBV29-1|-
CSEREGSYNEQFF
>TRBV6-5|-
CASSYRTGGPEQYF
>TRBV4-1|-
CASSQEWQGGEKLFF
>TRBV2|-
CASSGRPGQGIPGANVLTF
>TRBV4-2|-
CASSQDGYSQNIQYF
>TRBV6-6|-
CASSATDRGAYGYTF
>TRBV11-2|-
CASSLPRRQARPDF
>TRBV27|-
CASRIQGEGYEQYF
>TRBV7-6|once
CASSLTSGTSYEQYF
>TRBV15|-
CATSRDRDRGNGYTF
>TRBV19|-
CASSNLRGQGPTEAFF
>TRBV18|-
CASSPRGAVSEKLFF
>TRBV30|-
CAWSPGQVNQPQHF
>TRBV5-1|-
CASSHRLASETQYF
>TRBV9|once
CASSLGLAGGTSTDTQYF
>TRBV5-6|few
CASSLPGTYYGYTF
>TRBV5-1|-
CASSFGQGTGELFF
>TRBV5-1|-
CASSLGQGQGYTF
>TRBV6-6|-
CASSLSRVAGNTIYF
>TRBV2|-
CASSEATGANTEAFF
>TRBV19|-
CASSPLGKDYEQYF
>TRBV11-3|-
CASSLADRGHGEQFF
>TRBV6-5|-
CASSTAGTGTGYTF
>TRBV6-5|-
CASSYWTDTYEQYF
>TRBV25-1|-
CASGRDRGFSGANVLTF
>TRBV25-1|-
CASLAVSGNTIYF
>TRBV13|-
CASSLGSQGSSYEQYF
>TRBV18|-
CASSHTYGEHEQFF
>TRBV19|-
CASSIERGASNQPQHF
>TRBV9|-
CASSTGGLNEKLFF
>TRBV6-5|-
CASRSGTGGNQPQHF
>TRBV7-9|once
CASSLTGDTGELFF
>TRBV20-1|-
CSARQTQPQHF
>TRBV27|-
CASSLGGTGNHEQYF
>TRBV2|few
CASSAIDTEAFF
>TRBV6-5|few
CASFRVNTEAFF
>TRBV16|once
CASSLSGHGSSEAFF
>TRBV6-6|-
CASSYSRDEQYF
>TRBV9|few
CASSVGGPVGNEQFF
>TRBV2|-
CASSEGGLSYEQYF
>TRBV6-5|once
CASSYSTGQGHEQYF
>TRBV14|-
CASSQWVLAGGRSEQFF
>TRBV7-7|-
CASSSTLPASAAWGQNTGELFF
>TRBV5-8|once
CASSAGLAGALDIQYF
>TRBV27|-
CASSLTGTYEQYF
>TRBV11-2|-
CASSLAQGMGNTIYF
>TRBV19|-
CASSTDPPGVVAKNIQYF